This T cell receptor beta chain was observed in a study of Graves' ophthalmopathy and Graves' hyperthyroidism. The overall study: Calling hyperthyroidism stable required that no ophthalmopathy show up within 18 months of follow-up.

Hyperthyroidism patients, all newly diagnosed, had under 2 months' duration and ages of 18 to 65. Germline V gives CDR1 MNHEY, CDR2 SVGAGI. Germline trimming cut 5 bases from V and 4 bases from J; bases unmatched to any gene: 16. The CDR3 covers 17 residues. RNA served as the template for amplifying TCR beta CDR3 regions. An opening RT-PCR round employed HTBI primers and preceded a second-round multiplex PCR. MiXCR was run by TCRdb on the multiplex PCR reads, yielding one entry per CDR3 protein. In the table there are roughly 1.1 million distinct CDR3 sequences, less than 45% of which are singletons. Findings of the study overall: Most expanded clonotypes in thyroid above 0.001 frequency also showed up in blood.

On this clonotype: What it binds is unknown.

Sequenced material: peripheral blood or thyroid tissue (not recorded which). V gene TRBV6-5 combines with J gene TRBJ1-2, with 7 positions matching TRBD1. The clonotype was recovered from an adult man with Graves' hyperthyroidism. CDR3 region: CASSRQGGEGRSYGYTF. The CDR3 DNA follows: TGTGCCAGCAGTCGACAGGGCGGGGAGGGAAGAAGCTATGGCTACACCTTC.